The rows below give T cell receptor beta chains drawn from one sample of a study of T cell repertoires in cytomegalovirus infection. One entry per CDR3 protein results from TCRdb running MiXCR on the reads. The sample carries some 130,000 distinct CDR3 sequences, more than 20% recorded once. The antigens of these receptors remain unknown. Material for sequencing was PBMCs, sequenced either directly or after in vitro stimulation (not recorded which). The source is a human donor in good health (CMV status not recorded). Some clones in this sample may be carry-over from other donors' samples. Each CDR3 is given with its conserved first and last residue. D genes are given only for firm matches. Only some rows state a clone size, as once, few, many or a class for expanded clones.

few	TRBV12-3/TRBV12-4	NA	TRBJ2-7	CASSFRRVVVQYF	TGTGCCAGCAGTTTTCGGCGGGTGGTCGTGCAGTACTTC
NA	TRBV4-1	NA	TRBJ1-1	CASSGYTGGFF	TGCGCCAGCAGCGGATACACAGGTGGTTTCTTT
NA	TRBV20-1	NA	TRBJ2-3	CSARTLLGLTTDTQYF	TGCAGTGCTAGGACTCTACTAGGCCTCACAACAGATACGCAGTATTTT
NA	TRBV24-1	NA	TRBJ2-1	CATSDGQTYNEQFF	TGTGCCACCAGTGACGGACAGACCTACAATGAGCAGTTCTTC
many	TRBV4-1	TRBD2	TRBJ2-5	CASSLPLREGLETQYF	TGCGCCAGCAGCCTTCCACTCCGGGAGGGCCTAGAGACCCAGTACTTC
many	TRBV7-6	NA	TRBJ2-5	CASSLNLETQYF	TGTGCCAGCAGCTTAAATTTGGAGACCCAGTACTTC
NA	TRBV9	NA	TRBJ2-7	CASSSTSTGSKYEQYF	TGTGCCAGCAGCTCTACCAGCACAGGGTCCAAGTACGAGCAGTACTTC
NA	TRBV27	NA	TRBJ1-6	CASSLLGRGGSPLHF	TGTGCCAGCAGTTTACTCGGCAGGGGTGGCTCACCCCTCCACTTT
few	TRBV12-3/TRBV12-4	NA	TRBJ2-5	CASSFEGDGFETQYF	TGTGCCAGCAGTTTCGAGGGAGATGGATTCGAGACCCAGTACTTC
few	TRBV6-6	NA	TRBJ2-7	CASSPQGSGAYEQYF	TGTGCCAGCAGCCCACAGGGATCAGGGGCCTACGAGCAGTACTTC
few	TRBV7-9	TRBD1	TRBJ1-1	CASTEQGINTEAFF	TGTGCCAGCACCGAACAGGGGATTAACACTGAAGCTTTCTTT
NA	TRBV5-1	TRBD1	TRBJ1-4	CASSLGQGATNEKLFF	TGCGCCAGCAGCTTGGGACAGGGTGCAACTAATGAAAAACTGTTTTTT
few	TRBV20-1	NA	TRBJ2-3	CSAKSPTKSTDTQYF	TGCAGTGCTAAGAGTCCAACCAAAAGCACAGATACGCAGTATTTT
NA	TRBV29-1	NA	TRBJ1-2	CSVVTTGRGYTF	TGCAGCGTTGTAACGACAGGCCGTGGCTACACCTTC
many	TRBV12-3/TRBV12-4	NA	TRBJ1-2	CASSSQGKNGYTF	TGTGCCAGCAGTTCTCAGGGGAAGAATGGCTACACCTTC
many	TRBV7-2	TRBD2	TRBJ2-3	CASSLWAGTSGHTQYF	TGTGCCAGCAGCTTATGGGCCGGGACTAGCGGACATACGCAGTATTTT
many	TRBV7-2	NA	TRBJ1-5	CASSLGQGNQPQHF	TGTGCCAGCAGCTTAGGACAGGGCAATCAGCCCCAGCATTTT
NA	TRBV12-3/TRBV12-4	TRBD1	TRBJ1-5	CASRSGTGDQPQHF	TGTGCCAGCAGATCCGGGACAGGGGATCAGCCCCAGCATTTT
NA	TRBV6-6	NA	TRBJ2-1	CASSYDNEQFF	TGTGCCAGCAGTTACGACAATGAGCAGTTCTTC
many	TRBV4-1	NA	TRBJ1-6	CASSQVKGNSPLHF	TGCGCCAGCAGCCAAGTTAAGGGGAATTCACCCCTCCACTTT
once	TRBV2	NA	TRBJ1-4	CASTGQQSEKLFF	TGTGCCAGCACCGGCCAGCAAAGTGAAAAACTGTTTTTT
NA	TRBV6-1	NA	TRBJ1-3	CASSSPRGSSGNTIYF	TGTGCCAGCAGTTCGCCCCGGGGGAGCTCTGGAAACACCATATATTTT
NA	TRBV2	TRBD1	TRBJ1-1	CASTRDSYTEAFF	TGTGCCAGCACCAGGGACAGCTACACTGAAGCTTTCTTT
many	TRBV28	NA	TRBJ1-1	CASSLIGLYTEAFF	TGTGCCAGCAGTTTGATCGGATTGTACACTGAAGCTTTCTTT
NA	TRBV7-2	TRBD2	TRBJ2-1	CASRGLAGVEQFF	TGTGCCAGCAGAGGACTAGCGGGAGTTGAGCAGTTCTTC
few	TRBV7-2	NA	TRBJ1-1	CASSLLVGATEAFF	TGTGCCAGCAGCTTACTAGTAGGGGCCACTGAAGCTTTCTTT
few	TRBV11-2	TRBD1	TRBJ2-2	CASSRDTGTGSGELFF	TGTGCCAGCAGCCGAGATACCGGGACAGGGAGCGGGGAGCTGTTTTTT
many	TRBV7-9	TRBD1	TRBJ1-1	CASSLRQGYTEAFF	TGTGCCAGCAGCTTACGACAGGGGTACACTGAAGCTTTCTTT
few	TRBV19	TRBD2	TRBJ2-1	CASSMPRGTNNEQFF	TGTGCCAGTAGTATGCCCCGCGGGACTAACAATGAGCAGTTCTTC
NA	TRBV19	NA	TRBJ1-1	CATLRTPSEAFF	TGTGCCACCTTAAGGACTCCTTCCGAAGCTTTCTTT
many	TRBV10-3	NA	TRBJ1-2	CAISEVRLNYGYTF	TGTGCCATCAGTGAGGTCCGCCTAAACTATGGCTACACCTTC
many	TRBV4-1	TRBD1	TRBJ1-4	CASSQTGVNNEKLFF	TGCGCCAGCAGCCAGACAGGGGTTAATAATGAAAAACTGTTTTTT
many	TRBV28	NA	TRBJ2-1	CASSLSRRGRNEQFF	TGTGCCAGCAGTTTATCAAGGCGGGGCCGCAATGAGCAGTTCTTC
few	TRBV6-5	TRBD1	TRBJ1-2	CASRRRQGATYGYTF	TGTGCCAGCAGGAGGAGACAGGGGGCGACCTATGGCTACACCTTC
NA	TRBV4-2	TRBD2	TRBJ2-1	CASSRQRLAISSYNEQFF	TGTGCCAGCAGCCGCCAACGACTAGCGATTAGCTCCTACAATGAGCAGTTCTTC
NA	TRBV19	NA	TRBJ1-1	CASTRMGWLTEAFF	TGTGCCAGTACAAGAATGGGCTGGCTCACTGAAGCTTTCTTT